Given below is one TCR beta chain in context. Its antigen is unknown. One base away there is no much larger clone; base qualities are not given. The data stem from a study of blood T cell repertoires in COVID-19 (dated by TCRdb to 2018 to 2021). Notes on the research overall: Collaborator samples came from the United States, Italy and Spain and covered acute and convalescent phases of COVID-19. The material from the prospective study consisted of cDNA or gDNA derived from T cells, B-cell-depleted T cells, or PBMCs. Subjects who had been exposed to COVID-19, were actively infected with it, or had recovered from it provided the deeply sampled blood TCRbeta repertoires that made up the dataset. The repertoires were released in a freely available public database intended as a resource for research on the immune response to SARS-CoV-2. The samples were drawn from two sources: the first 160 participants of the ongoing ImmuneRACE study, and some 1,300 subjects contributed by 6 global collaborators. The sample metadata nearly always contained a de-identified subject ID, COVID-19 status, age in years and sex. HLA class I and class II types, where available, came from metadata supplied by the sample provider rather than from assay-based typing.

TCRbeta CDR3 regions were amplified from genomic DNA using the immunoSEQ Assay, a bias-controlled multiplex PCR. Under the source paper's analysis protocol: Nucleated cell counts per sample were estimated from amplification of reference gene primers within the assay. To quantify the absolute abundance of each unique TCRbeta CDR3 rearrangement, sequence reads were collapsed and filtered. For each sample, productive Simpson clonality was calculated by taking the square root of Simpson's diversity index across productive rearrangements. What TCRdb holds here is the immuneACCESS table cut down to in-frame rearrangements. Part of the clones is not present; checked against another copy, under half of the missing clones reflect an unresolved V gene, and the others are unexplained. V and J calls and clone size come straight from that table; D and trimming were deduced from the DNA. The sample table records approximately 140,000 clones; roughly 90% of these occur just once. The ten most abundant clones make up 4% of the sample.

The full study reports these points: The amount of clinical and demographic metadata varied by source and participant and was provided uncurated.

Participants in the prospective study were enrolled through a virtual design, were aged roughly 18 to 90 years, and lived in roughly 26 United States geographic areas. To assign participants to cohorts, the prospective study relied on clinical history that participants themselves reported in a screening survey and a study questionnaire. Exposed participants had been in contact, within 2 weeks of entering the study, with a person who had a PCR-confirmed or clinician-diagnosed case of COVID-19. In the prospective study, whole blood, serum and a nasopharyngeal or oropharyngeal swab were collected from each participant by mobile phlebotomists. Over a roughly 2-month period, participants in the prospective study had the option of providing additional blood draws and questionnaires. Before DNA extraction, prospective study blood samples were shipped either frozen or at room temperature. This receptor was obtained from a woman aged 35 to 49 who had been exposed to COVID-19. Sequenced: PBMCs or T cells enriched from blood (not recorded which).

The sequenced DNA is TGTGCCAGCAGTTTGCCGGGGTCCGAGCAGTACTTC. The translation is CASSLPGSEQYF. The chain uses TRBV28 and TRBJ2-7; 5 matching bases give a weak D call of TRBD2. V is pared back by 3 bases and J by 6 bases, with 9 bases lying between the germline termini. The germline V gene supplies CDR1 MDHEN and CDR2 SYDVKM. From its cysteine to its phenylalanine, the CDR3 spans 12 amino acids. CDR3 DNA is the only sequence kept; it has 36 bases, read in frame from the first base.